The next 18 T cell receptor beta chains were all read from a single sample in a study of technical replicates of blood from a handful of donors. Only in-frame clones appear in the TCRdb table, and some are missing; sequencing was by immunoSEQ multiplex PCR. The data hold about 100,000 clones, with 90% to 97% observed a single time. Input material: T cells isolated from PBMCs. These receptors were obtained from a human donor in good health.

The chain has TRBV12-5 and TRBJ1-5, with TRBD1 matching 11 bases. Unmatched junction bases numbered 11, after V lost 6 bases and J lost 7 bases. Germline-derived CDR1 and CDR2 are LGHNT and FRNRAP. The CDR3 spans 16 residues. CDR3: CASGPDRGQGIQPQHF. In DNA, the CDR3 is TGTGCTAGTGGCCCGGACAGGGGGCAAGGGATCCAGCCCCAGCATTTT. Variable domain in full (rest from reference TRBV12-5 and TRBJ1-5): DARVTQTPRHKVTEMGQEVTMRCQPILGHNTVFWYRQTMMQGLELLAYFRNRAPLDDSGMPKDRFSAEMPDATLATLKIQPSEPRDSAVYFCASGPDRGQGIQPQHFGDGTRLSIL.

This clone was recorded once. This chain links TRBV11-3 with TRBJ2-5, with 8 bases identical to TRBD2. Trimming removed 0 bases from V and 5 bases from J; junction bases left unmatched: 2. CDR1 is SGHNT, CDR2 YENEEA, per germline. The CDR3 has 14 amino acids. CDR3 region: CASSLESGGETQYF. CDR3 sequence (DNA): TGTGCCAGCAGCTTAGAGTCGGGGGGGGAGACCCAGTACTTC.

The genes are TRBV2 and TRBJ2-4; D is perhaps TRBD1 (6 bases). This CDR3 is 16 amino acids long. Germline V gene data show CDR1 as SNHLY and CDR2 as FYNNEI. V was cut by 5 bases and J by 1 base, with 15 bases left in between. For the CDR3, the DNA is TGTGCCAGCAGTTCCCGGGACACCGGGGCCAAAAACATTCAGTACTTC. This codes for CASSSRDTGAKNIQYF.

The rearrangement uses TRBV15 and TRBJ1-2; D is unclear. V was clipped by 0 bases and J by 6 bases, with 14 bases between them. The CDR3 consists of 15 residues. Germline CDR1 LNHNV, CDR2 YYDKDF (reference sequence). CDR3 residues: CATSRDQEGWDGYTF. CDR3 sequence (DNA): TGTGCCACCAGCAGAGATCAGGAGGGTTGGGATGGCTACACCTTC. Full variable domain (remainder filled in from reference TRBV15 and TRBJ1-2): DAMVIQNPRYQVTQFGKPVTLSCSQTLNHNVMYWYQQKSSQAPKLLFHYYDKDFNNEADTPDNFQSRRPNTSFCFLDIRSPGLGDTAMYLCATSRDQEGWDGYTFGSGTRLTVV.

V gene TRBV28 combines with J gene TRBJ1-5; 7 nucleotides match TRBD1. This CDR3 region has 15 residues. V lost 8 bases, J lost 1 base, and 8 bases stayed unmatched. Germline V lookup: CDR1 MDHEN, CDR2 SYDVKM. This CDR3 reads CASAAIRGSNQPQHF. CDR3 in DNA: TGTGCCAGCGCTGCAATCAGGGGGAGCAATCAGCCCCAGCATTTT.

This sequence joins TRBV27 and TRBJ2-1; 9 bases are shared with TRBD1. The V segment lost 9 bases and the J segment 6 bases; nucleotides outside the gene matches: 6. The CDR3 contains 13 residues. Germline V gives CDR1 MNHEY, CDR2 SMNVEV (reference sequence). CDR3 DNA: TGTGCCAGACACAGGGGGCACCCCAATGAGCAGTTCTTC. Its translation is CARHRGHPNEQFF.

The chain links TRBV29-1 to TRBJ2-7; perhaps TRBD2 as D (5 bases). Germline lookup yields CDR1 SQVTM and CDR2 ANQGSEA. Deletions cut 1 base from V and 6 bases from J, with 16 bases between. The CDR3 totals 14 residues. CDR3 coding DNA: TGCAGCGTTGAAGTCCTACAAAGGGCGGGCGAGCAGTACTTC. Translated: CSVEVLQRAGEQYF.

J is TRBJ2-7 and V is TRBV28; D is possibly TRBD2 (5 bases). The CDR3 runs to 15 residues. V was cut by 5 bases and J by 4 bases, with 18 bases left in between. Looked up from germline, CDR1 is MDHEN and CDR2 is SYDVKM. CDR3: CASSPLRGVKYEQYF. CDR3 in DNA: TGTGCCAGCAGTCCCCTCCGGGGTGTAAAGTACGAGCAGTACTTC.

This chain connects TRBV5-1 to TRBJ1-2; D unclear. With 1 base removed from V and 3 bases from J, the gap between germline ends came to 10 bases. The CDR3 totals 14 residues. Germline CDR1 reads SGHRS; CDR2 reads YFSETQ. The DNA of the CDR3 is TGCGCCAGCAGCTTGACAGCGGGAGACTATGGCTACACCTTC. Translating gives CASSLTAGDYGYTF.

This sequence joins TRBV6-6 and TRBJ2-7, with TRBD2 identical over 12 bases. Germline lookup yields CDR1 MNHNY and CDR2 SVGAGI (reference sequence). The CDR3 spans 14 residues. V shed 6 bases and J 5 bases; nucleotides not matched to a gene: 5. DNA of the CDR3: TGTGCCAGCAGCAGACTAGCGGGAGAGAACGAGCAGTACTTC. This sequence encodes CASSRLAGENEQYF.

The chain uses TRBV28 and TRBJ1-2; no reliable D call. The CDR3 runs 16 residues. Trimming shortened V by 2 bases and J by 3 bases, and 16 bases separated the two germline ends. CDR1 is MDHEN and CDR2 is SYDVKM in the germline V gene. CDR3 DNA sequence: TGTGCCAGCAGTTTACTCGGGGTCCCACGCCACTATGGCTACACCTTC. Translated, it gives CASSLLGVPRHYGYTF.

This clone was seen only a few times. The chain is built from TRBV6-5 and TRBJ1-2; 8 bases fit TRBD1. This CDR3 is built from 15 residues. From germline, CDR1 is MNHEY and CDR2 SVGAGI. After removal of 9 bases from V and 4 bases from J, the junction contained 13 bases not matched to a gene. As DNA, the CDR3 is TGTGCCAGTCGACTTTACCCGGGACAGGTCTATGGCTACACCTTC. Protein: CASRLYPGQVYGYTF.

The chain couples TRBV6-6 to TRBJ1-1, with a tentative D call TRBD1 (5 bases). CDR1 is MNHNY and CDR2 is SVGAGI in the germline V gene (reference sequence). V was trimmed by 7 bases and J by 0 bases, leaving 9 bases between them. The CDR3 length is 13 residues. As DNA, the CDR3 is TGTGCCAGCACTGGACAAATGAACACTGAAGCTTTCTTT. It is translated as CASTGQMNTEAFF.

This sequence joins TRBV7-9 and TRBJ2-7; maybe TRBD1 (6 bases). The germline V and J ends were trimmed by 4 bases and 3 bases, with 13 bases remaining between them. The germline gives CDR1 SEHNR, CDR2 FQNEAQ (reference sequence). This CDR3 is 14 amino acids long. The CDR3 DNA reads TGTGCCAGCAGCTCCAGGGGAGAGATCTACGAGCAGTACTTC. Translating gives CASSSRGEIYEQYF.

This chain connects TRBV21-1 to TRBJ1-1; TRBD1, as called in the table, went unchecked against the DNA. TRBV21-1 is a pseudogene segment. This CDR3 comprises 14 residues. The CDR3 coding sequence is TGTGCCAGCAGCACGGGGACAGGAGGAACTGAAGCTTTCTTT. Translated: CASSTGTGGTEAFF.

The chain combines TRBV11-2 with TRBJ2-7; the match to TRBD2 covers 10 bases. The CDR3 is 14 residues long. Trimming took 1 base from V and 7 from J; bases not matched to a gene: 4. Germline assignment: CDR1 SGHAT and CDR2 FQNNGV. The CDR3 reads CASSLGLAGVEQYF. DNA for the CDR3: TGTGCCAGCAGCTTAGGGCTAGCGGGAGTTGAGCAGTACTTC.

V and J are TRBV19 and TRBJ2-7, with 7 nucleotides matching TRBD1. The CDR3 spans 15 residues. Unmatched junction bases numbered 7, after V lost 0 bases and J lost 5 bases. Germline-derived CDR1 and CDR2 are LNHDA and SQIVND (reference sequence). Written as DNA, the CDR3 is TGTGCCAGTAGTATAGATAGGCAGGGGGTCAACGAGCAGTACTTC. Encoded protein: CASSIDRQGVNEQYF.

The chain uses TRBV6-1 and TRBJ2-7; 12 bases line up with TRBD2. Trimming cost V 4 bases and J 2 bases; bases outside gene matches: 6. Per germline, CDR1 MNHNS and CDR2 SASEGT. This CDR3 is built from 16 residues. This CDR3 is CASSATSGSFTYEQYF. CDR3 in DNA: TGTGCCAGCAGTGCGACTAGCGGGAGTTTCACCTACGAGCAGTACTTC.